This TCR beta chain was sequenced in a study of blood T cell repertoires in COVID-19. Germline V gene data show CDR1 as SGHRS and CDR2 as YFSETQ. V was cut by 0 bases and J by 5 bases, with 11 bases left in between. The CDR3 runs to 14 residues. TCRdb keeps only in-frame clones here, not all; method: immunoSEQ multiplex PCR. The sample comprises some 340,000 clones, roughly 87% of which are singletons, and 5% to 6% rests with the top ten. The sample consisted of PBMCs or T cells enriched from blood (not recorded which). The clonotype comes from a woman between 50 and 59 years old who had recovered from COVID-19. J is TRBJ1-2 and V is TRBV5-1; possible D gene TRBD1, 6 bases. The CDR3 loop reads CASSLELQGYGYTF. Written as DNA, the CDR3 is TGCGCCAGCAGCTTGGAACTACAGGGTTATGGCTACACCTTC.